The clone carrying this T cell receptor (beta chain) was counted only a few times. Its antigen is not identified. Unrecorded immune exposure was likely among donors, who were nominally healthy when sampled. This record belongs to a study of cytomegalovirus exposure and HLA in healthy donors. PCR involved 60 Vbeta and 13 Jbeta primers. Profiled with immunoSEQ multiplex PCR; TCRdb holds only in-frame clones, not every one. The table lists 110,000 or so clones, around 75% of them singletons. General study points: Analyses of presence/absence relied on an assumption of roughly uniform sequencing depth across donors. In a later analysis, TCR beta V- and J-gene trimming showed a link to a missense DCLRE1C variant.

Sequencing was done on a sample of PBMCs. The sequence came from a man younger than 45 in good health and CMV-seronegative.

CDR3 DNA: TGTGCCAGCAGCCAAGAGAGGGGGCGAGGCACCGGGGAGCTGTTTTTT. Translating gives CASSQERGRGTGELFF. The rearrangement joins TRBV4-2 to TRBJ2-2, with 7 positions matching TRBD1. V was pared by 0 bases and J by 4 bases, with 5 bases of the junction left unmatched. The germline V gene has CDR1 LGHNA and CDR2 YNFKEQ. This CDR3 region has 16 residues.